This T cell receptor beta chain was found in a study of blood T cell repertoires in COVID-19. Using immunoSEQ multiplex PCR, the repertoire was profiled, and TCRdb retains in-frame clones only, with some absent. The data show a few hundred thousand clones, with roughly 88% seen just once and approximately 4% held by the top ten. The clonotype comes from a woman aged 50 to 60 with active or convalescent COVID-19. The sample comprised peripheral blood.

The CDR3 bases are TGCAGCGCAACAGGGTCCTACGAGCAGTACTTC. It encodes CSATGSYEQYF. The rearrangement links TRBV29-1 to TRBJ2-7, with a tentative D call TRBD1 (6 bases). The CDR3 runs to 11 residues. With 7 bases removed from V and 1 base from J, the gap between germline ends came to 8 bases. Germline V gene data show CDR1 as SQVTM and CDR2 as ANQGSEA.